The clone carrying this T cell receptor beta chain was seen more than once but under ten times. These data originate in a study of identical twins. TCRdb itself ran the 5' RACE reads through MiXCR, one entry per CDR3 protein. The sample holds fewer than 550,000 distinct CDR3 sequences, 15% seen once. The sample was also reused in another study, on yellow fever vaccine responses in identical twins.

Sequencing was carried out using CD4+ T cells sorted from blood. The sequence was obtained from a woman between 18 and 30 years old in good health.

The CDR3 loop is CAIRGSLGGGQPQHF. The CDR3 DNA follows: TGTGCCATCAGAGGGTCCTTAGGGGGCGGTCAGCCCCAGCATTTT. V usage is TRBV10-3 and J usage is TRBJ1-5; 7 nucleotides agree with TRBD1. Trimming took 6 bases from V and 6 from J; bases not matched to a gene: 11. The germline V gene has CDR1 ENHRY and CDR2 SYGVKD. The CDR3 totals 15 residues.